A single sample is the source of the 3 T cell receptor beta chains below, sequenced in a study of T cells after yellow fever vaccination. TCRdb independently ran MiXCR on the 5' RACE reads; one entry per CDR3 protein. The sample has about 320,000 distinct CDR3 sequences; about 10% are singletons. The material sequenced was CD4+ T cells sorted from PBMCs, taken 45 days after the yellow fever booster vaccination. The receptor source for this set is a man between 18 and 35 years old who received the YFV17D yellow fever vaccine.

This clonotype was observed a few times. The chain combines TRBV6-5 with TRBJ2-7, with a possible D match to TRBD2 (5 bases). Germline CDR1 and CDR2: MNHEY and SVGAGI. V lost 4 bases and J lost 2, with 12 bases in between. The CDR3 runs 14 residues. As DNA, the CDR3 is TGTGCCAGCAGTTCCCCGGCTAGCACCTACGAGCAGTACTTC. This codes for CASSSPASTYEQYF.

The chain couples TRBV7-6 to TRBJ2-5; maybe TRBD2 (6 bases). CDR1 is SGHVS, CDR2 FNYEAQ, per germline. CDR3 length: 13 residues. Deletions cut 5 bases from V and 5 bases from J, with 12 bases between. The CDR3 loop reads CASSRRGGETQYF. CDR3 DNA: TGTGCCAGCAGCAGACGGGGAGGCGAGACCCAGTACTTC.

This clonotype occurred a few times. This rearrangement joins TRBV27 to TRBJ2-7, with a possible D match to TRBD1 (5 bases). Trimming removed 11 bases from V and 4 bases from J, with 18 bases in between. The germline V gene encodes CDR1 MNHEY and CDR2 SMNVEV (reference sequence). The CDR3 loop spans 13 amino acids. The CDR3 loop reads CAGRKGAIYEQYF. CDR3 nucleotides: TGTGCCGGTCGAAAAGGGGCGATTTACGAGCAGTACTTC.